The T cell receptor (beta chain) under discussion was sequenced for a study of early T cells in non-severe SARS-CoV-2 infection. This clonotype was seen ten or more times. Its antigen is as yet unknown. Attached unique molecular identifiers marked individual cDNA molecules. One entry per CDR3 protein, called by TCRdb with MiXCR from the 5' RACE reads. Of approximately 52,000 distinct CDR3 sequences listed, over 7.5% are singletons. From germline, CDR1 is SGHTA and CDR2 FQGTGA. Trimming removed 3 bases from V and 3 bases from J, with 15 bases in between. The CDR3 extends over 15 amino acids. Points from the study as a whole: The matching step, a VDJdb search, favored anti-spike CD8 responses and missed private and CD4 specificities.

V usage is TRBV7-3 and J usage is TRBJ2-7; D may be TRBD2 (5 bases). The source is an adult who was a healthcare worker with PCR-confirmed SARS-CoV-2 infection or an uninfected control (not recorded which). The sample taken for sequencing was whole blood. CDR3 sequence: CASSLWASHVYEQYF. Here the CDR3 DNA reads TGTGCCAGCAGCTTGTGGGCTAGCCACGTCTACGAGCAGTACTTC.